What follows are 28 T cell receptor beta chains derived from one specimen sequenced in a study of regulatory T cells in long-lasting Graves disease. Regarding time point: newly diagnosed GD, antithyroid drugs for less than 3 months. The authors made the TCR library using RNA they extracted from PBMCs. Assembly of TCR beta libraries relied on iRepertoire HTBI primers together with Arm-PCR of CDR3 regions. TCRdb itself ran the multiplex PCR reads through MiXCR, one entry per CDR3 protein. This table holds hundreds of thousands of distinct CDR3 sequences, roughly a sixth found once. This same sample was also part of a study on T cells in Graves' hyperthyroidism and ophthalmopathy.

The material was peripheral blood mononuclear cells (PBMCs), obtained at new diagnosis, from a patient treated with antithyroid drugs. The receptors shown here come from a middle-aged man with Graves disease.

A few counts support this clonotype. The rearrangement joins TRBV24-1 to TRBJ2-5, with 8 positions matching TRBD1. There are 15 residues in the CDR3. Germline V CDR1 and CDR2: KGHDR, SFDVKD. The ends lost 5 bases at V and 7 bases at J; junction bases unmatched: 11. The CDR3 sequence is CATSGAGGYTGTQYF. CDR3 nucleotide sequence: TGTGCCACCAGTGGGGCAGGGGGCTATACAGGGACCCAGTACTTC.

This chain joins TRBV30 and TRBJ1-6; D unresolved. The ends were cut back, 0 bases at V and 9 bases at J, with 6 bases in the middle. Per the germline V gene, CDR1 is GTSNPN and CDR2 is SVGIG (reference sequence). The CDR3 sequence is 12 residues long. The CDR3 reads CAWSVSPSPLHF. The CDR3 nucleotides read TGTGCCTGGAGTGTAAGTCCTTCACCCCTCCACTTT. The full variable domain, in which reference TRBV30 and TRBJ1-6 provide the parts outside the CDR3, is SQTIHQWPATLVQPVGSPLSLECTVEGTSNPNLYWYRQAAGRGLQLLFYSVGIGQISSEVPQNLSASRPQDRQFILSSKKLLLSDSGFYLCAWSVSPSPLHFGNGTRLTVT.

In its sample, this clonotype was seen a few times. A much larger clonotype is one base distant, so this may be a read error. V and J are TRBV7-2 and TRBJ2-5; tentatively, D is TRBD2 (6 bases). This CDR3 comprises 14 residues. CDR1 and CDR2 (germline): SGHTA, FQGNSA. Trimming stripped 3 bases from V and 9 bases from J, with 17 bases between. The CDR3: CASSFQGTGEAQYF. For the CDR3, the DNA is TGTGCCAGCAGCTTCCAAGGGACTGGCGAGGCCCAGTACTTC.

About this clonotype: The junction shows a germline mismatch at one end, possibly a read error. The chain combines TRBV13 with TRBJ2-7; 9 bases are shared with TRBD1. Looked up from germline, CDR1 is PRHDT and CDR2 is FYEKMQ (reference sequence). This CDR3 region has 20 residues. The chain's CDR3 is CASSPTGTGRTRSYNSPLHF. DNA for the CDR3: TGTGCCAGCAGCCCAACCGGGACAGGGAGAACGAGGTCCTATAATTCACCCCTCCACTTC. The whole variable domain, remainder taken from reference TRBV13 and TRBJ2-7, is AAGVIQSPRHLIKEKRETATLKCYPIPRHDTVYWYQQGPGQDPQFLISFYEKMQSDKGSIPDRFSAQQFSDYHSELNMSSLELGDSALYFCASSPTGTGRTRSYNSPLHFGPGTRLTVT.

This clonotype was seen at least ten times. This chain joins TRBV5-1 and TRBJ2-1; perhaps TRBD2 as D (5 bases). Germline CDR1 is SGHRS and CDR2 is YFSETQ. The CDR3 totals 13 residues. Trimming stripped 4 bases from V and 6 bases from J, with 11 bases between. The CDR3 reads CASSRPLGNEQFF. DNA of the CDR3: TGCGCCAGCAGCCGCCCACTAGGCAATGAGCAGTTCTTC.

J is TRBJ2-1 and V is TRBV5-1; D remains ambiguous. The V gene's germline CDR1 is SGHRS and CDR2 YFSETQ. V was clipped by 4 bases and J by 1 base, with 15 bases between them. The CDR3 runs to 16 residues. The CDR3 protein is CASSPDPRGSYNEQFF. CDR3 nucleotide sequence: TGCGCCAGCAGCCCTGATCCTCGCGGATCCTACAATGAGCAGTTCTTC.

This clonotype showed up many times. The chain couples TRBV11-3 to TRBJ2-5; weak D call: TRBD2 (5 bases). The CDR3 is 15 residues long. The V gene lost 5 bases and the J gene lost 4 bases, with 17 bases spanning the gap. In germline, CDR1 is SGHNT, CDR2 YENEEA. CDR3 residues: CASSPLEAGVETQYF. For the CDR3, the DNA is TGTGCCAGCAGCCCGCTGGAGGCTGGAGTAGAGACCCAGTACTTC.

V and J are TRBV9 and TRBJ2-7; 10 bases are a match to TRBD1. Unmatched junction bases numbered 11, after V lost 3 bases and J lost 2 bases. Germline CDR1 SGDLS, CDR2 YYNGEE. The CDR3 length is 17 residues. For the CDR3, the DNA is TGTGCCAGCAGCGCCCCTTCCGGGACAGGGGACCCCTACGAGCAGTACTTC. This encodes CASSAPSGTGDPYEQYF.

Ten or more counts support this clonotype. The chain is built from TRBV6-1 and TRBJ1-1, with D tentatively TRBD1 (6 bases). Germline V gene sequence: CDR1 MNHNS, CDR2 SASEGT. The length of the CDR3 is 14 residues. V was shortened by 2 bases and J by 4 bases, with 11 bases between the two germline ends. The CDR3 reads CASSEQGQGTEAFF. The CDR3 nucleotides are TGTGCCAGCAGTGAACAGGGGCAGGGCACTGAAGCTTTCTTT.

Written as DNA, the CDR3 is TGTGCCTGCTCAGGGAGGAACACTGAAGCTTTCTTT. Translating it yields CACSGRNTEAFF. The rearrangement uses TRBV30 and TRBJ1-1; a weak D match, TRBD1 (5 bases). The CDR3 sequence is 12 residues long. V lost 6 bases and J 1 base, leaving 9 bases between the germline ends. CDR1 is GTSNPN, CDR2 SVGIG, per germline (reference sequence).

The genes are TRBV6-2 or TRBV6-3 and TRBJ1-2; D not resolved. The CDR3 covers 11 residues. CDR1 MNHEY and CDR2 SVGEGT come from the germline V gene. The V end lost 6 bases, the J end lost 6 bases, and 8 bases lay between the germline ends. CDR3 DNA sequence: TGTGCCAGCAGCCGGGTGGATGGCTACACCTTC. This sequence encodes CASSRVDGYTF.

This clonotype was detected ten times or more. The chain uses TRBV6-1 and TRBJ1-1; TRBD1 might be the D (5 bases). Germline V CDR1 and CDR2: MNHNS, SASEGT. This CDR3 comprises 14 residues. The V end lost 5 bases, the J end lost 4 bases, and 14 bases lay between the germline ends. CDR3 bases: TGTGCCAGCAGTAACCAGGGTACCGGCACTGAAGCTTTCTTT. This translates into CASSNQGTGTEAFF.

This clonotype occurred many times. CDR3 sequence (DNA): TGTGCCAGCAAAGTCTCGACAGGGCTGGGTTCACCCCTCCACTTT. Its translation is CASKVSTGLGSPLHF. V is TRBV2 and J is TRBJ1-6, with TRBD1 matching over 7 bases. The trim removed 7 bases at V and 9 bases at J, leaving 12 bases unmatched. The germline gives CDR1 SNHLY, CDR2 FYNNEI. The CDR3 totals 15 residues.

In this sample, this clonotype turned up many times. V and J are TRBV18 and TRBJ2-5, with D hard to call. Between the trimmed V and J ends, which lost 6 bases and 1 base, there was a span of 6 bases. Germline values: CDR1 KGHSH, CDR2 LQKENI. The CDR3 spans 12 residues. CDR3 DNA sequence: TGTGCCAGCTCGCCGGGCCAAGAGACCCAGTACTTC. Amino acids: CASSPGQETQYF.

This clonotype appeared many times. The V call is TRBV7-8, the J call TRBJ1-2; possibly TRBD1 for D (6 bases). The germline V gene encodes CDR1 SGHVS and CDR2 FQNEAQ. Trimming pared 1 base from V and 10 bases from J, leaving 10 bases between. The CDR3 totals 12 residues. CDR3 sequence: CASSLGRGAYTF. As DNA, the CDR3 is TGTGCCAGCAGCTTAGGTCGGGGGGCCTACACCTTC.

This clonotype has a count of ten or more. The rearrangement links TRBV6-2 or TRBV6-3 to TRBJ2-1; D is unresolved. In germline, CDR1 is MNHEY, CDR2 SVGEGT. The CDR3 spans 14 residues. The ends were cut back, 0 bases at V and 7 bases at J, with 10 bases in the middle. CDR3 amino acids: CASSYSRVTNEQFF. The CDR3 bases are TGTGCCAGCAGTTACTCGAGAGTTACGAATGAGCAGTTCTTC.

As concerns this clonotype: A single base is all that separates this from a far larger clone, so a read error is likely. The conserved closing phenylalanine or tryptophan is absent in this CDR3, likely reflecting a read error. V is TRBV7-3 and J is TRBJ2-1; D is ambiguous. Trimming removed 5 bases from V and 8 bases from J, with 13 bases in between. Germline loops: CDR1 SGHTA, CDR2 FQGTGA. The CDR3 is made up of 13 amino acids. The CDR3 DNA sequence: TGTGCCAGCAGCCAGACGTTCGTCCATGAGCAGTTCTAC. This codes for CASSQTFVHEQFY.

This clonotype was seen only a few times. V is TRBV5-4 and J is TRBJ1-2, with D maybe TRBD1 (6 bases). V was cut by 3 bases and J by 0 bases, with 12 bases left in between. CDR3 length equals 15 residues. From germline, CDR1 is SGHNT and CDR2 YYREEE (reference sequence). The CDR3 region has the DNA TGTGCCAGCAGCTCCTCAGGGGATCCTAACTATGGCTACACCTTC. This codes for CASSSSGDPNYGYTF.

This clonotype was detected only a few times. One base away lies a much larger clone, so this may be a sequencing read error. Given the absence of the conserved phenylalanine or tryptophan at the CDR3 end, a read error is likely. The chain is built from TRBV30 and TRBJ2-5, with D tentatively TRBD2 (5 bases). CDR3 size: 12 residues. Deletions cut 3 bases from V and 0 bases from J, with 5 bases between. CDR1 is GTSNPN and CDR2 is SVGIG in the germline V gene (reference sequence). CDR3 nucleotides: TGTGCCTGGAGGGGAGACCAAGAGACCCAGTACCTC. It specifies CAWRGDQETQYL.

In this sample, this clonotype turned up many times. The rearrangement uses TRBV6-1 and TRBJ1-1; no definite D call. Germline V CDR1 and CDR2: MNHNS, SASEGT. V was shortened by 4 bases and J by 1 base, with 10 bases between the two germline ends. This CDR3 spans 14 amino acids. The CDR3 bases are TGTGCCAGCAGTGTAATTCCCGGGAACACTGAAGCTTTCTTT. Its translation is CASSVIPGNTEAFF.

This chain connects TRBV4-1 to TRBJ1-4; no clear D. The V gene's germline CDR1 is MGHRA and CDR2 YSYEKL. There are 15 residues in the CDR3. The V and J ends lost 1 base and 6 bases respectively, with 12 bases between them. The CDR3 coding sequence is TGCGCCAGCAGCCAAGTAGAGGGTTGGGATGAAAAACTGTTTTTT. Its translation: CASSQVEGWDEKLFF.

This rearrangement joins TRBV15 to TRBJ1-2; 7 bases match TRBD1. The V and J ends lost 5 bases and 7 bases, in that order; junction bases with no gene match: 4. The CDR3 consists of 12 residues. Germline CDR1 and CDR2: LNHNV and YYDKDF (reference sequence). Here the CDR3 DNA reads TGTGCCACCAGCGCCCGACAGGGTGGCTACACCTTC. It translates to CATSARQGGYTF. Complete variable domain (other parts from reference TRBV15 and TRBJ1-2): DAMVIQNPRYQVTQFGKPVTLSCSQTLNHNVMYWYQQKSSQAPKLLFHYYDKDFNNEADTPDNFQSRRPNTSFCFLDIRSPGLGDTAMYLCATSARQGGYTFGSGTRLTVV.

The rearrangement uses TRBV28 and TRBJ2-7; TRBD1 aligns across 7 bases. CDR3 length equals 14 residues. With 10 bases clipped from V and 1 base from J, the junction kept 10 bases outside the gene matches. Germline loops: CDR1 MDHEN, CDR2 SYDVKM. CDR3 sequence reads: CAIRRQGGSYEQYF. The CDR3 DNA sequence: TGTGCCATCAGAAGACAGGGTGGTTCCTACGAGCAGTACTTC.

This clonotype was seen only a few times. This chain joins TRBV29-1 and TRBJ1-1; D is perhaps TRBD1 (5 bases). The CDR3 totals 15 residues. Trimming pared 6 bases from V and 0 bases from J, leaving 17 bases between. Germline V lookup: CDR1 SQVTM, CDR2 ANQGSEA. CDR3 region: CSVLPGWGMNTEAFF. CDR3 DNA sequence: TGCAGCGTCCTTCCGGGTTGGGGGATGAACACTGAAGCTTTCTTT.

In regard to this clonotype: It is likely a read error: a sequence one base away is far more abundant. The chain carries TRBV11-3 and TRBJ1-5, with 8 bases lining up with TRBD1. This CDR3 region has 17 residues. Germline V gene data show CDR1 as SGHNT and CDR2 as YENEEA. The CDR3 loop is CVSSANTGGGGNQPQHF. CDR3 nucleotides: TGTGTCAGCAGCGCAAATACAGGGGGAGGTGGCAATCAGCCCCAGCATTTT.

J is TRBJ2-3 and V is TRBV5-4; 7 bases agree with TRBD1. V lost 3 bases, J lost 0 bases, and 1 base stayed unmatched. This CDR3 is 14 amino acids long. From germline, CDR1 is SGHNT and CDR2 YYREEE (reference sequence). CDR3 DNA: TGTGCCAGCAGCTGGGACAGAAGCACAGATACGCAGTATTTT. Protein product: CASSWDRSTDTQYF.

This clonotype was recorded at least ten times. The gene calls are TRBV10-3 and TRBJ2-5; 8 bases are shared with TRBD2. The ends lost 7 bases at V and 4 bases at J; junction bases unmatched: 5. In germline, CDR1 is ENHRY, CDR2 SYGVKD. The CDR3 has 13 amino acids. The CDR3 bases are TGTGCCATCAAGACCAGCGGGGGAGAGACCCAGTACTTC. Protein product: CAIKTSGGETQYF.

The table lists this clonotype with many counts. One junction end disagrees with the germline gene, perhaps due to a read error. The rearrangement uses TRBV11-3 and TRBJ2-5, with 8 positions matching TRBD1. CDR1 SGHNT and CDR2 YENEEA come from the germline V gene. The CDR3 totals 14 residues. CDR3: CASSSGQAREAQYF. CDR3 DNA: TGTGCCAGCAGCTCGGGACAGGCAAGAGAGGCCCAGTACTTC.